The TCR beta chain under discussion was sequenced for a study of T cell responses to AZD1222 COVID-19 vaccine. TCRdb keeps only in-frame clones here, not all; method: immunoSEQ multiplex PCR. Among about 86,000 clones, almost 90% were seen once, and the ten largest hold 9% to 12%. The V gene end was trimmed by 5 bases and the J gene end by 3 bases; junction bases not matched to a gene: 9. Germline loops: CDR1 SSHAT, CDR2 FNYEAQ (reference sequence). The CDR3 covers 15 residues. This chain links TRBV7-7 with TRBJ1-1; TRBD1 aligns across 7 bases. Sequenced here: peripheral blood, sampled on day 0 of MenACWY control vaccination. This receptor was obtained from an adult in good health. Written as DNA, the CDR3 is TGTGCCAGCAGCCCAGCCGGGACAGCCGACACTGAAGCTTTCTTT. It encodes CASSPAGTADTEAFF.